The 24 T cell receptor beta chains in this list originate from one sample, sequenced in a study of cytomegalovirus exposure and HLA in healthy donors. Amplification used 60 Vbeta primers and 13 Jbeta primers. Only in-frame clones appear in the TCRdb table, and some are missing; sequencing was by immunoSEQ multiplex PCR. There are roughly 150,000 clones in the sample; roughly 80% occur only once, and about 4.1% lies in the top ten. Sequenced sample: PBMCs. These receptors all stem from a woman aged 40 to 50 in good health and CMV-seropositive.

The rearrangement uses TRBV9 and TRBJ2-7; 10 bases are a match to TRBD2. The CDR3 consists of 15 residues. Germline V gene lookup returns CDR1 SGDLS and CDR2 YYNGEE. V lost 0 bases, J lost 5 bases, and 5 bases stayed unmatched. CDR3 coding DNA: TGTGCCAGCAGCGTAGTTGATAGCGGGAGGAACGAGCAGTACTTC. Its translation is CASSVVDSGRNEQYF.

V and J are TRBV7-9 and TRBJ2-2, with D maybe TRBD1 (5 bases). The CDR3 has 15 amino acids. The germline V and J ends were trimmed by 1 base and 3 bases, with 9 bases remaining between them. Germline CDR1 and CDR2: SEHNR and FQNEAQ (reference sequence). Here the CDR3 reads CASSLDLGDTGELFF. For the CDR3, the DNA is TGTGCCAGCAGCTTAGACTTAGGGGACACCGGGGAGCTGTTTTTT.

V and J are TRBV2 and TRBJ1-2, with D uncertain. The germline V gene encodes CDR1 SNHLY and CDR2 FYNNEI. The ends were cut back, 4 bases at V and 2 bases at J, with 5 bases in the middle. This CDR3 contains 12 residues. The CDR3 DNA follows: TGTGCCAGCAGTGGAGGAAACTATGGCTACACCTTC. This translates into CASSGGNYGYTF.

The chain is built from TRBV7-3 and TRBJ2-7, with D tentatively TRBD1 (5 bases). V was clipped by 4 bases and J by 7 bases, with 17 bases between them. The CDR3 extends over 14 amino acids. The germline CDR1 and CDR2 sequences are SGHTA and FQGTGA. The CDR3 bases are TGTGCCAGCAGCTCCCAGGGCGGTTTAGAGGAGCAGTACTTC. Its protein is CASSSQGGLEEQYF.

The V gene is TRBV28, the J gene TRBJ1-2, with 7 bases matching TRBD1. This CDR3 contains 13 residues. CDR1 and CDR2 from the germline V gene are MDHEN and SYDVKM. The V segment lost 5 bases and the J segment 8 bases; nucleotides outside the gene matches: 8. CDR3 sequence (DNA): TGTGCCAGCAGTCCCGACAGGGTCAAGGGCTACACCTTC. This encodes CASSPDRVKGYTF.

V gene TRBV6-1 combines with J gene TRBJ2-7; TRBD1 aligns across 7 bases. V gave up 7 bases and J gave up 5 bases; unmatched junction bases: 8. There are 13 residues in the CDR3. Germline CDR1 MNHNS, CDR2 SASEGT. The CDR3 reads CASKRQGSNEQYF. Written as DNA, the CDR3 is TGTGCCAGCAAGAGACAGGGTTCCAACGAGCAGTACTTC.

The chain is built from TRBV11-2 and TRBJ1-2, with 7 bases aligning to TRBD1. CDR3 length equals 14 residues. The V gene's germline CDR1 is SGHAT and CDR2 FQNNGV. The V gene end was trimmed by 5 bases and the J gene end by 1 base; junction bases not matched to a gene: 4. The DNA for the CDR3 is TGTGCCAGCAGCCAGGACAGGCTTAACTATGGCTACACCTTC. It codes for CASSQDRLNYGYTF.

The CDR3 DNA is TGTGCCAGCAGCTTCCGGGACAGGGGTTACGAGCAGTACTTC. The encoded protein is CASSFRDRGYEQYF. V gene TRBV7-8 combines with J gene TRBJ2-7; 10 bases align to TRBD1. Trimming cost V 3 bases and J 4 bases; bases outside gene matches: 3. CDR3 size: 14 residues. Per germline, CDR1 SGHVS and CDR2 FQNEAQ.

This rearrangement joins TRBV7-2 to TRBJ2-7, with 12 bases identical to TRBD2. The CDR3 extends over 16 amino acids. Germline lookup yields CDR1 SGHTA and CDR2 FQGNSA. Losses at the gene ends were 5 bases for V and 3 bases for J; bases not matched to a gene: 8. Written as DNA, the CDR3 is TGTGCCAGCAGCATACTAGCGGGAGGAACGAACTACGAGCAGTACTTC. Protein product: CASSILAGGTNYEQYF.

The chain links TRBV5-4 to TRBJ2-1, with D maybe TRBD2 (6 bases). This CDR3 is built from 15 residues. V lost 4 bases and J 0 bases, leaving 11 bases between the germline ends. Looked up from germline, CDR1 is SGHNT and CDR2 is YYREEE (reference sequence). The CDR3 sequence: CASSPGGNSYNEQFF. The DNA for the CDR3 is TGTGCCAGCAGCCCAGGAGGGAACTCCTACAATGAGCAGTTCTTC. Looking up the rest from reference TRBV5-4 and TRBJ2-1 gives the full variable domain: ETGVTQSPTHLIKTRGQQVTLRCSSQSGHNTVSWYQQALGQGPQFIFQYYREEENGRGNFPPRFSGLQFPNYSSELNVNALELDDSALYLCASSPGGNSYNEQFFGPGTRLTVL.

This chain uses TRBV21-1 with TRBJ2-7; the D segment call TRBD1 is taken from the table without a DNA check. TRBV21-1 counts as a pseudogene. There are 14 residues in the CDR3. CDR3 bases: TGTGCCAGCAACCTGACAGGGAGCACCTACGAGCAGTACTTC. As protein: CASNLTGSTYEQYF.

A remark on this clone: This sample also contains other DNA sequences that code for the same CDR3. V gene TRBV27 combines with J gene TRBJ2-7; the D gene is possibly TRBD1 (5 bases). Germline assignment: CDR1 MNHEY and CDR2 SMNVEV (reference sequence). This CDR3 has 15 residues. V was pared by 5 bases and J by 3 bases, with 17 bases between. Written as DNA, the CDR3 is TGTGCCAGCAGTCCTGGGCAGGGCGGCGGCTACGAGCAGTACTTC. Its protein is CASSPGQGGGYEQYF.

This chain links TRBV27 with TRBJ1-1, with no clear D. Germline loops: CDR1 MNHEY, CDR2 SMNVEV (reference sequence). V was cut by 5 bases and J by 1 base, with 14 bases left in between. This CDR3 has 15 residues. CDR3 DNA sequence: TGTGCCAGCAGTGAGGGAGTCGAGGGGAACACTGAAGCTTTCTTT. As protein: CASSEGVEGNTEAFF.

There are a few counts of this clone. The chain uses TRBV7-2 and TRBJ1-4; D gene unclear. V was clipped by 1 base and J by 5 bases, with 5 bases between them. The CDR3 sequence is 13 residues long. From germline, CDR1 is SGHTA and CDR2 FQGNSA. The CDR3: CASSLGENEKLFF. The CDR3 DNA reads TGTGCCAGCAGCTTAGGGGAGAATGAAAAACTGTTTTTT. The full variable domain, with the rest looked up from reference TRBV7-2 and TRBJ1-4, is GAGVSQSPSNKVTEKGKDVELRCDPISGHTALYWYRQSLGQGLEFLIYFQGNSAPDKSGLPSDRFSAERTGGSVSTLTIQRTQQEDSAVYLCASSLGENEKLFFGSGTQLSVL.

V usage is TRBV6-6 and J usage is TRBJ2-7; the match to TRBD2 covers 9 bases. CDR1 MNHNY and CDR2 SVGAGI come from the germline V gene (reference sequence). Trimming cost V 5 bases and J 7 bases; bases outside gene matches: 6. This CDR3 region has 13 residues. CDR3 amino acids: CASSLSGSTEQYF. The DNA for the CDR3 is TGTGCCAGCAGTCTTAGCGGGAGTACGGAGCAGTACTTC.

This clone turned up a few times. The chain has TRBV11-2 and TRBJ1-1; D gene uncertain. Germline V CDR1 and CDR2: SGHAT, FQNNGV. This CDR3 comprises 12 residues. V shed 5 bases and J shed 4 bases, with 8 bases lying between them. The CDR3 is CASSRESTEAFF. The CDR3, as DNA: TGTGCCAGCAGCCGCGAGAGCACTGAAGCTTTCTTT.

The V call is TRBV27, the J call TRBJ2-3; D gene unclear. The V and J ends lost 1 base and 2 bases respectively, with 7 bases between them. The CDR3 covers 14 residues. Germline CDR1 is MNHEY and CDR2 is SMNVEV (reference sequence). The CDR3 loop reads CASSLWAATDTQYF. CDR3 nucleotide sequence: TGTGCCAGCAGTTTATGGGCAGCCACAGATACGCAGTATTTT.

Here the CDR3 reads CASSFGETSNQPQHF. The CDR3 DNA follows: TGTGCCAGCAGCTTCGGAGAGACTAGCAATCAGCCCCAGCATTTT. This rearrangement joins TRBV7-8 to TRBJ1-5; D is uncertain. The germline CDR1 and CDR2 sequences are SGHVS and FQNEAQ. This CDR3 is built from 15 residues. With 3 bases removed from V and 0 bases from J, the gap between germline ends came to 9 bases. The variable domain in full, completed from reference TRBV7-8 and TRBJ1-5, reads GAGVSQSPRYKVAKRGQDVALRCDPISGHVSLFWYQQALGQGPEFLTYFQNEAQLDKSGLPSDRFFAERPEGSVSTLKIQRTQQEDSAVYLCASSFGETSNQPQHFGDGTRLSIL.

The gene calls are TRBV4-3 and TRBJ1-4; 9 bases map to TRBD1. The CDR3 spans 15 residues. With 3 bases clipped from V and 7 bases from J, the junction kept 6 bases outside the gene matches. The V gene's germline CDR1 is LGHNA and CDR2 YSLEER. The CDR3: CASSQGQGVSEKLFF. CDR3 DNA sequence: TGCGCCAGCAGCCAGGGACAGGGTGTTAGTGAAAAACTGTTTTTT.

There are a few counts of this clone. V is TRBV5-1 and J is TRBJ1-1; 7 bases are a match to TRBD1. V shed 3 bases and J 3 bases; nucleotides not matched to a gene: 5. Looked up from germline, CDR1 is SGHRS and CDR2 is YFSETQ. The CDR3 is 14 amino acids. The chain's CDR3 is CASSSRQGYTEAFF. The CDR3 bases are TGCGCCAGCAGCTCCCGACAGGGATACACTGAAGCTTTCTTT.

The chain couples TRBV9 to TRBJ1-2, with D maybe TRBD1 (5 bases). Trimming removed 4 bases at V and 7 bases at J, with 20 bases between. Germline V gene data show CDR1 as SGDLS and CDR2 as YYNGEE. There are 15 residues in the CDR3. Here the CDR3 reads CASSLAGGDTSGYTF. CDR3 sequence (DNA): TGTGCCAGCAGCCTAGCCGGGGGTGATACAAGTGGCTACACCTTC.

The chain uses TRBV4-3 and TRBJ1-2, with TRBD1 matching over 7 bases. The CDR3 spans 15 residues. CDR1 and CDR2 from the germline V gene are LGHNA and YSLEER. J lost 0 bases, V lost 3 bases, and 4 bases had no gene match. The CDR3 DNA follows: TGCGCCAGCAGCCATCAGGGGGTAACTAACTATGGCTACACCTTC. This translates into CASSHQGVTNYGYTF.

This clone was counted a few times. The rearrangement joins TRBV18 to TRBJ2-5, with 9 positions matching TRBD1. Germline loops: CDR1 KGHSH, CDR2 LQKENI. The CDR3 length is 16 residues. V dropped 2 bases and J dropped 4; count of bases not matched to a gene: 8. CDR3 DNA sequence: TGTGCCAGCTCACCATTTTCAGAACAGGGGGCAGAGACCCAGTACTTC. Protein: CASSPFSEQGAETQYF. Together with reference TRBV18 and TRBJ2-5, the CDR3 gives the full variable domain: NAGVMQNPRHLVRRRGQEARLRCSPMKGHSHVYWYRQLPEEGLKFMVYLQKENIIDESGMPKERFSAEFPKEGPSILRIQQVVRGDSAAYFCASSPFSEQGAETQYFGPGTRLLVL.

The genes are TRBV5-8 and TRBJ2-1, with D maybe TRBD1 (6 bases). V lost 6 bases and J 10 bases, leaving 11 bases between the germline ends. This CDR3 has 11 amino acids. CDR1 is SGHTS, CDR2 YDEGEE, per germline. The CDR3 loop reads CASTQGWEQFF. In DNA form, the CDR3 reads TGTGCCAGCACCCAGGGGTGGGAGCAGTTCTTC.